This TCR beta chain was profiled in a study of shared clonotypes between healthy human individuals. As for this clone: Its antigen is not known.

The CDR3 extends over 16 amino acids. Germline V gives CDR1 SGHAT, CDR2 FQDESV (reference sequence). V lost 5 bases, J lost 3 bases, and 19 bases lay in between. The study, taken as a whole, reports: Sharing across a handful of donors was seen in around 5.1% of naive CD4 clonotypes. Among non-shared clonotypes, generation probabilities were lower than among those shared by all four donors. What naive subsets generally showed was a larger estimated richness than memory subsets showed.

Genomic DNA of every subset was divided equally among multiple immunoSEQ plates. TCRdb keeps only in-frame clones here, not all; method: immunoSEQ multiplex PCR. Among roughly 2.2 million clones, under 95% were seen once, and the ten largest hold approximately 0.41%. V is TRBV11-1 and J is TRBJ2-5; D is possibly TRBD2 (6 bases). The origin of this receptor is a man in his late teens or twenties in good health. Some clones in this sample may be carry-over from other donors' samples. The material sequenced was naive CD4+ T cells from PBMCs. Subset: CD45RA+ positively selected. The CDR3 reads CASSPQIGGVEETQYF. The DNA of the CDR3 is TGTGCCAGCAGCCCCCAGATCGGCGGGGTAGAAGAGACCCAGTACTTC.